This is a list of T cell receptor beta chains from one sample in a study of control samples from healthy donors and cancer patients. Using immunoSEQ multiplex PCR, the repertoire was profiled, and TCRdb retains in-frame clones only, with some absent. The sample contains 110,000 or so clones, about 86% of which appear only once. Sequenced sample: blood. The receptors come from a young man in good health. Both conserved end residues are part of each CDR3. A D gene is named only where the DNA matches it firmly. The size entry is marked missing in some rows and otherwise reads once, few, many or a size class.

>NA|TRBV29-1|TRBJ1-1|NA|12
CSVVPGNTEAFF
TGCAGCGTTGTACCAGGGAACACTGAAGCTTTCTTT
>NA|TRBV10-2|TRBJ1-1|NA|14
CASSDRARTTEAFF
TGCGCCAGCAGTGACAGGGCGAGAACGACTGAAGCTTTCTTT
>NA|TRBV27|TRBJ2-5|NA|14
CASKVREWVETQYF
TGTGCCAGCAAAGTCAGGGAGTGGGTAGAGACCCAGTACTTC
>NA|TRBV7-9|TRBJ1-1|NA|14
CASSLIQGGTEAFF
TGTGCCAGCAGCTTAATACAGGGAGGCACTGAAGCTTTCTTT
>NA|TRBV24-1|TRBJ1-2|TRBD1|13
CATSDFQGEGYTF
TGTGCCACCAGTGATTTCCAGGGGGAAGGCTACACCTTC
>NA|TRBV6-5|TRBJ2-2|NA|13
CASSYSEGGELFF
TGTGCCAGCAGTTACTCAGAGGGAGGGGAGCTGTTTTTT
>NA|TRBV14|TRBJ1-2|NA|13
CASSPGRNYGYTF
TGTGCCAGCAGCCCAGGACGGAACTATGGCTACACCTTC
>once|TRBV9|TRBJ2-5|TRBD2|16
CASSVGVGGSGETQYF
TGTGCCAGCAGCGTAGGGGTCGGGGGGTCGGGAGAGACCCAGTACTTC
>NA|TRBV7-2|TRBJ2-2|TRBD2|15
CASSLSGGVTGELFF
TGTGCCAGCAGCCTGAGCGGGGGGGTTACCGGGGAGCTGTTTTTT
>NA|TRBV10-2|TRBJ2-2|NA|15
CASRASGANTGELFF
TGCGCCAGCCGAGCATCAGGGGCGAACACCGGGGAGCTGTTTTTT
>NA|TRBV3-1/TRBV3-2|TRBJ1-2|NA|14
CASSLRDHTYGYTF
TGTGCCAGCAGCCTTCGGGACCACACCTATGGCTACACCTTC
>NA|TRBV5-1|TRBJ1-1|TRBD1|13
CASSPDRPAPAFF
TGCGCCAGCAGCCCGGACAGGCCTGCTCCAGCTTTCTTT
>NA|TRBV4-2|TRBJ1-1|NA|14
CASSQNRGNTEAFF
TGTGCCAGCAGCCAGAATAGGGGGAACACTGAAGCTTTCTTT
>few|TRBV20-1|TRBJ2-3|TRBD2|17
CSASTVSASGSTDTQYF
TGCAGTGCTAGTACAGTCTCGGCTAGCGGAAGCACAGATACGCAGTATTTT
>NA|TRBV15|TRBJ1-2|NA|14
CATSRESRVDGYTF
TGTGCCACCAGCAGAGAGAGCAGGGTTGATGGCTACACCTTC
>NA|TRBV3-1/TRBV3-2|TRBJ2-2|NA|13
CASSRGNTGELFF
TGTGCCAGCAGCCGGGGGAACACCGGGGAGCTGTTTTTT
>NA|TRBV18|TRBJ2-3|TRBD2|16
CASSPPSSGGADTQYF
TGTGCCAGCTCACCACCGTCCAGCGGGGGGGCCGATACGCAGTATTTT
>NA|TRBV24-1|TRBJ2-1|NA|16
CATSDSGTNIYNEQFF
TGTGCCACCAGTGATTCCGGGACAAACATCTACAATGAGCAGTTCTTC
>NA|TRBV12-5|TRBJ1-1|TRBD1|14
CASVLDRMNTEAFF
TGTGCTAGTGTCCTGGACAGGATGAACACTGAAGCTTTCTTT
>NA|TRBV24-1|TRBJ2-1|NA|14
CATSDYESYNEQFF
TGTGCCACCAGTGATTACGAATCCTACAATGAGCAGTTCTTC
>NA|TRBV7-8|TRBJ2-1|NA|14
CASELLGAGNEQFF
TGTGCCAGCGAGCTACTGGGGGCTGGTAATGAGCAGTTCTTC
>NA|TRBV2|TRBJ1-6|NA|13
CASSVGSDSPLHF
TGTGCCAGCAGTGTGGGCAGCGATTCACCCCTCCACTTT
>NA|TRBV24-1|TRBJ1-5|NA|13
CATSGGGNQPQHF
TGTGCCACCAGTGGGGGGGGGAATCAGCCCCAGCATTTT
>NA|TRBV7-9|TRBJ1-5|NA|14
CASSLDRGSQPQHF
TGTGCCAGCAGCTTGGACCGCGGGAGTCAGCCCCAGCATTTT
>NA|TRBV6-4|TRBJ2-2|NA|14
CASSVAENTGELFF
TGTGCCAGCAGTGTCGCGGAGAACACCGGGGAGCTGTTTTTT
>NA|TRBV9|TRBJ1-2|NA|14
CASSVDSLQGGYTF
TGTGCCAGCAGCGTAGATTCTCTTCAGGGTGGCTACACCTTC
>few|TRBV5-1|TRBJ2-3|TRBD2|15
CASSLAGTSGGSQYF
TGCGCCAGCAGCTTGGCTGGGACTAGCGGGGGTTCGCAGTATTTT
>NA|TRBV5-4|TRBJ2-5|TRBD1|13
CASSFTGVETQYF
TGTGCCAGCAGTTTCACAGGGGTGGAGACCCAGTACTTC
>NA|TRBV6-5|TRBJ1-1|NA|14
CASRKGGVNTEAFF
TGTGCCAGCAGAAAAGGGGGGGTGAACACTGAAGCTTTCTTT
>NA|TRBV7-2|TRBJ1-5|NA|17
CASSLYVGRHSNQPQHF
TGTGCCAGCAGCTTATATGTCGGGCGTCATAGCAATCAGCCCCAGCATTTT
>NA|TRBV15|TRBJ2-1|NA|15
CATSRDVGKGGEQFF
TGTGCCACCAGCAGAGATGTGGGGAAAGGAGGTGAGCAGTTCTTC
>once|TRBV11-2|TRBJ1-3|NA|15
CASSFEWGVGNTIYF
TGTGCCAGCAGCTTCGAGTGGGGAGTTGGAAACACCATATATTTT
>few|TRBV23-1|TRBJ1-5|TRBD1|18
CASSQANNTDRINQPQHF
TGCGCCAGCAGTCAAGCGAATAATACGGACAGGATAAATCAGCCCCAGCATTTT
>NA|TRBV15|TRBJ2-3|TRBD1|15
CATSRTGQGPDTQYF
TGTGCCACCAGCAGGACGGGACAGGGACCAGATACGCAGTATTTT
>NA|TRBV7-9|TRBJ1-2|NA|13
CASSLPNFGGYTF
TGTGCCAGCAGCTTACCCAATTTCGGGGGCTACACCTTC
>NA|TRBV6-1|TRBJ1-5|NA|16
CASSEVPGYSNQPQHF
TGTGCCAGCAGTGAGGTACCGGGCTATAGCAATCAGCCCCAGCATTTT
>NA|TRBV5-1|TRBJ1-6|NA|16
CASSLGNQVNNSPLHF
TGCGCCAGCAGCTTGGGGAACCAGGTGAATAATTCACCCCTCCACTTT
>NA|TRBV2|TRBJ2-1|NA|13
CASMTGLRNEQFF
TGTGCCAGTATGACGGGACTGCGCAATGAGCAGTTCTTC
>NA|TRBV29-1|TRBJ1-2|TRBD1|15
CSVETPTGGFYGYTF
TGCAGCGTTGAAACCCCGACAGGGGGCTTCTATGGCTACACCTTC
>few|TRBV11-3|TRBJ2-1|NA|13
CASSLGPRNEQFF
TGTGCCAGCAGCTTGGGACCCCGTAATGAGCAGTTCTTC
>NA|TRBV29-1|TRBJ1-2|NA|12
CSAKDGGDGYTF
TGCAGCGCGAAGGATGGGGGTGATGGCTACACCTTC
>NA|TRBV10-1|TRBJ2-7|NA|12
CASSESTGEQYF
TGCGCCAGCAGTGAGTCTACCGGCGAGCAGTACTTC
>NA|TRBV18|TRBJ1-4|TRBD1|16
CASSPGGTALNEKLFF
TGTGCCAGCTCACCAGGTGGGACAGCCTTAAATGAAAAACTGTTTTTT
>NA|TRBV25-1|TRBJ1-6|NA|17
CASSERIGRSAGSPLHF
TGTGCCAGCAGTGAAAGGATAGGGAGGTCAGCAGGATCACCCCTCCACTTT
>NA|TRBV3-1/TRBV3-2|TRBJ2-6|NA|17
CASSANLRGSGANVLTF
TGTGCCAGCAGCGCTAATCTTAGGGGGTCTGGGGCCAACGTCCTGACTTTC
>NA|TRBV30|TRBJ2-3|NA|12
CAWSVGTDTQYF
TGTGCCTGGAGTGTTGGCACAGATACGCAGTATTTT
>NA|TRBV7-8|TRBJ1-6|NA|15
CASSLAGKRGSPLHF
TGTGCCAGCAGCTTAGCGGGGAAAAGGGGATCACCCCTCCACTTT
>NA|TRBV6-5|TRBJ2-4|NA|13
CASSSDAMNIQYF
TGTGCCAGCAGTTCCGACGCGATGAACATTCAGTACTTC
>NA|TRBV5-5|TRBJ1-5|NA|17
CASSSVGGARGNQPQHF
TGTGCCAGCAGCTCGGTTGGGGGGGCGCGGGGCAATCAGCCCCAGCATTTT
>NA|TRBV12-5|TRBJ2-6|NA|16
CASGYGRDGGANVLTF
TGTGCTAGTGGTTATGGTAGAGACGGCGGGGCCAACGTCCTGACTTTC
>once|TRBV5-6|TRBJ2-2|TRBD1|15
CASSSGTGNTGELFF
TGTGCCAGCAGCTCCGGGACAGGGAACACCGGGGAGCTGTTTTTT
>NA|TRBV7-3|TRBJ1-6|TRBD1|15
CASSPSGTGRSPLHF
TGTGCCAGCAGCCCATCCGGGACAGGGCGATCACCCCTCCACTTT
>NA|TRBV10-3|TRBJ1-1|NA|15
CAISEAGRGNTEAFF
TGTGCCATCAGTGAAGCAGGGAGGGGGAACACTGAAGCTTTCTTT
>NA|TRBV29-1|TRBJ1-1|NA|12
CSVQGANTEAFF
TGCAGCGTTCAGGGTGCGAACACTGAAGCTTTCTTT
>NA|TRBV25-1|TRBJ1-2|NA|12
CASSEAGYGYTF
TGTGCCAGCAGTGAAGCAGGATATGGCTACACCTTC